Below, one T cell receptor (beta chain) is given with its context. The record originates from a study of CD8+ T cells in alopecia areata. Extracted RNA was reverse transcribed into cDNA, the sequencing template. The method was immunoSEQ multiplex PCR; TCRdb's version includes in-frame clones alone and lacks a portion of them. The table has 90,000 to 130,000 clones, 50% to 75% seen once. As for treatment: oral pan-JAK inhibitor, 5-10 mg twice daily. Peripheral blood and lesional scalp punch biopsies came from alopecia areata patients. The sample here was CD8+ T cells sorted from blood, taken at week 24, from a patient treated with tofacitinib. This TCR was sampled from a human donor with alopecia areata.

CDR3 nucleotide sequence: TGCAGCGTAACAGGGTCGGAGAACACTGAAGCTTTCTTT. Translated, it gives CSVTGSENTEAFF. This chain uses TRBV29-1 with TRBJ1-1, with TRBD1 as a possible D gene (6 bases). The CDR3 runs to 13 residues. Trimming stripped 6 bases from V and 1 base from J, with 12 bases between. CDR1 is SQVTM, CDR2 ANQGSEA, per germline.